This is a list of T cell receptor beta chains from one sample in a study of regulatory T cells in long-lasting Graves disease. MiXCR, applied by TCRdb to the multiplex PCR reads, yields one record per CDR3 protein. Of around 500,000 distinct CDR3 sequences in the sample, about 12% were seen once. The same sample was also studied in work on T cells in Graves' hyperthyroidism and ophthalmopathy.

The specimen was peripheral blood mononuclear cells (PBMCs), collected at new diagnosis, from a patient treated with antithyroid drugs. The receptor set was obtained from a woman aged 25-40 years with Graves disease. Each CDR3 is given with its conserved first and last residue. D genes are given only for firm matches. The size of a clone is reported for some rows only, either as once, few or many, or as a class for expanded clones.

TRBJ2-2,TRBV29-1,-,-,CSVAHTGELFF,TGCAGCGTTGCTCACACCGGGGAGCTGTTTTTT
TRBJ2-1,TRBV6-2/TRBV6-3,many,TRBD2,CASSYRPLAGAYNEQFF,TGTGCCAGCAGTTACCGTCCACTAGCGGGAGCCTACAATGAGCAGTTCTTC
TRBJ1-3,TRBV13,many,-,CASSWGLSRGNTIYF,TGTGCCAGCAGCTGGGGACTTAGTAGGGGAAACACCATATATTTT
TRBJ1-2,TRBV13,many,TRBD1,CASSLGIGTGANYGYTF,TGTGCCAGCAGCTTGGGCATTGGGACAGGAGCTAACTATGGCTACACCTTC
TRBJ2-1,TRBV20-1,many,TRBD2,CSARRPGGSYNEQFF,TGCAGTGCCCGACGGCCGGGAGGATCCTACAATGAGCAGTTCTTC
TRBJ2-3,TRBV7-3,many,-,CASSFHGADTQYF,TGTGCCAGCAGCTTCCATGGCGCAGATACGCAGTATTTT
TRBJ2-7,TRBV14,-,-,CASSPGGDLGSYEQYF,TGTGCCAGCAGCCCCGGAGGGGATCTGGGCTCCTACGAGCAGTACTTC
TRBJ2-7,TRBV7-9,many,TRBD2,CASSLPKGGSINEQYF,TGTGCCAGCAGCTTACCCAAGGGAGGGAGTATTAACGAGCAGTACTTC
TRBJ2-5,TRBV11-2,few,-,CASSSPRRWRAPNGTQYF,TGTGCCAGCAGCTCCCCACGCCGGTGGAGAGCACCCAATGGGACCCAGTACTTC
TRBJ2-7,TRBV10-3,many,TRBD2,CAISQLAGVGEQYF,TGTGCCATCAGCCAACTAGCGGGAGTAGGAGAGCAGTACTTC
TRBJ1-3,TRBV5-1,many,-,CASSLATGNTIYF,TGCGCCAGCAGCTTGGCCACTGGAAACACCATATATTTT
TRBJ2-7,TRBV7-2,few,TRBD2,CASRGTSGYEQYF,TGTGCCAGCAGGGGGACTAGCGGTTACGAGCAGTACTTC
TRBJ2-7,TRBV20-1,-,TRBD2,CSAVRTSGREYEQYF,TGCAGTGCAGTTAGGACTAGCGGGAGGGAATACGAGCAGTACTTC
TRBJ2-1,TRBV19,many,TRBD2,CASSIIAGGFNEQFF,TGTGCCAGTAGTATTATCGCGGGAGGGTTCAATGAGCAGTTCTTC
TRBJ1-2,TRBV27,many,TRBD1,CASSFLYQTGVDGYTF,TGTGCCAGCAGTTTCCTCTACCAGACAGGGGTTGATGGCTACACCTTC
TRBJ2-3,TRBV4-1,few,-,CASSQALGRADTQYF,TGCGCCAGCAGCCAAGCGTTAGGGCGGGCAGATACGCAGTATTTT
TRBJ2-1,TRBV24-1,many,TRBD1,CATGNRDRVDNEQFF,TGTGCCACCGGGAACCGGGACAGGGTGGACAATGAGCAGTTCTTC
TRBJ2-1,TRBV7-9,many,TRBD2,CASSPPPSDRRPGLAAYNEQFF,TGTGCCAGCAGCCCCCCCCCCTCCGATCGCCGACCGGGACTAGCGGCCTACAATGAGCAGTTCTTC
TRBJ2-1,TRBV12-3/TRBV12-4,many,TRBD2,CASSFRLSGRAIENEQFF,TGTGCCAGCAGTTTTAGGCTTAGCGGGAGGGCCATAGAAAATGAGCAGTTCTTC
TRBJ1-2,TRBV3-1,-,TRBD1,CGSRRSDRGRHGYSF,TGTGGCAGCAGGAGATCGGACAGGGGACGTCATGGCTACAGCTTC
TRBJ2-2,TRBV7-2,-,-,CASSLRYVPNTGELFF,TGTGCCAGCAGCTTAAGATACGTTCCTAACACCGGGGAGCTGTTTTTT
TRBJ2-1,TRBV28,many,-,CASTSTSAFYNEQFF,TGTGCCAGCACGTCTACCTCGGCCTTTTACAATGAGCAGTTCTTC
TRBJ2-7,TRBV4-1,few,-,CASSQVTSSTHEQYF,TGCGCCAGCAGCCAAGTAACTAGTTCGACCCACGAGCAGTACTTC
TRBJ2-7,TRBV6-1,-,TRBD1,CASTDRVREQYF,TGTGCCAGCACCGACAGGGTTCGCGAGCAGTACTTC
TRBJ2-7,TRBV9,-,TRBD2,CASSEGSTSGKIVEQYF,TGTGCCAGCAGCGAGGGGTCCACTAGCGGGAAAATAGTCGAGCAGTACTTC
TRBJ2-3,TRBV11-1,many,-,CASSVSAGEWGASTDTQYF,TGTGCCAGCAGCGTATCGGCGGGAGAATGGGGGGCTAGCACAGATACGCAGTATTTT
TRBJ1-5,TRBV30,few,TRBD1,CAWSGQGIGQPQHF,TGTGCCTGGAGCGGACAGGGAATAGGCCAGCCCCAGCATTTT